The clone carrying this T cell receptor (beta chain) appeared many times. The record originates from a study of identical twins. Trimming removed 0 bases from V and 10 bases from J, with 10 bases in between. The CDR3 totals 13 residues. Germline-derived CDR1 and CDR2 are LNHNV and YYDKDF (reference sequence). From the 5' RACE reads, TCRdb called clonotypes with MiXCR, one entry per CDR3 protein. The sample yields some 900,000 distinct CDR3 sequences, over 9% seen once. These data were also filed under a second study, of yellow fever vaccine responses in identical twins.

The rearrangement joins TRBV15 to TRBJ2-1; no clear D. Sequencing was done on a sample of PBMCs. This TCR derives from a woman between 18 and 29 years old in good health. The CDR3 bases are TGTGCCACCAGCAGAGATAGTAAAGGGGAGCAGTTCTTC. As protein: CATSRDSKGEQFF.